The clone carrying this T cell receptor beta chain was recorded a few times. Its antigen is unknown. This sample is drawn from a study of vaccination and CD4 T cells after COVID-19. For the study at large: The makeup of the convalescents was six males and four females, two of them Hispanic. Overlapping peptides of the spike proteins of SARS-CoV-2, HCoV-NL63, HCoV-OC43 and HCoV-229E were used for cell stimulation.

The study's findings and limits: Detection of a median roughly 87% of reactive clones in convalescent patients was confined to the period after vaccination.

The CDR3 is made up of 17 amino acids. Sequence data for DNA of cultured CD4+ T cells were generated by the Oncomine TCR Beta short-read assay. TCRdb fed the PCR reads into MiXCR, producing one record per CDR3 protein. The sample records 20,000 or so distinct CDR3 sequences, roughly three fifths being singletons. Described treatment: roughly nine-day PBMC culture with coronavirus spike peptide pools or control peptides (ViraFEST assay). With peptide pools, ViraFEST first expanded antigen-specific T cells and afterwards sequenced their TCRs. Source material: CD4+ T cells from blood, cultured in vitro. V and J are TRBV21-1 and TRBJ2-7; TRBD2, the D gene given by the table, was not confirmed from the DNA. TRBV21-1 corresponds to a pseudogene. This sequence was found in a human donor who had recovered from COVID-19. The CDR3 region has the DNA TGTGCCAGCAGCAAAGAGTTGGGACTAGCGGTCTCCTACGAGCAGTACTTC. It codes for CASSKELGLAVSYEQYF.